A selection of T cell receptor beta chains follows, all from one sample in a study of T cells after yellow fever vaccination. TCRdb used MiXCR to reprocess the 5' RACE reads, holding one entry per CDR3 protein. The sample lists 110,000 to 150,000 distinct CDR3 sequences, less than 8.5% occurring once. The starting material was CD4+ T cells sorted from PBMCs, obtained 10 days after the yellow fever booster vaccination. Every receptor here comes from a young man who received the YFV17D yellow fever vaccine. CDR3s include the opening cysteine and the closing phenylalanine or tryptophan. The order of the fields is clone size, V gene, D gene, J gene, CDR3 DNA, CDR3 protein. A D gene is named only where the DNA matches it firmly. A clone size is listed for some rows: how often the clone was seen (once, few, many), or a class if it is expanded.

clone size: many; V gene: TRBV27; D gene: TRBD2; J gene: TRBJ2-3; CDR3 DNA: TGTGCCAGCAGTTCGGGACTAGCGGGACGCACAGATACGCAGTATTTT; CDR3 protein: CASSSGLAGRTDTQYF
clone size: NA; V gene: TRBV12-3/TRBV12-4; D gene: TRBD1; J gene: TRBJ1-2; CDR3 DNA: TGTGCCAGCAGTTTCAAGGGACAGGGGCGCGGTGGCTACACCTTC; CDR3 protein: CASSFKGQGRGGYTF
clone size: many; V gene: TRBV5-6; D gene: TRBD2; J gene: TRBJ2-1; CDR3 DNA: TGTGCCAGCTCTTTCCCCGGCGGACTAGCCATCACTGAGCAGTTCTTC; CDR3 protein: CASSFPGGLAITEQFF
clone size: many; V gene: TRBV5-6; D gene: NA; J gene: TRBJ2-1; CDR3 DNA: TGTGCCAGCAGCTTCGTGGGTCGGCCCTACAATGAGCAGTTCTTC; CDR3 protein: CASSFVGRPYNEQFF
clone size: few; V gene: TRBV10-2; D gene: NA; J gene: TRBJ2-5; CDR3 DNA: TGCGCCAGCAGTGCTGTGGAGACCCAGTACTTC; CDR3 protein: CASSAVETQYF
clone size: many; V gene: TRBV7-9; D gene: NA; J gene: TRBJ1-6; CDR3 DNA: TGTGCCAGCAGCTACGGCGCGGGGAATTCACCCCTCCACTTT; CDR3 protein: CASSYGAGNSPLHF
clone size: many; V gene: TRBV20-1; D gene: TRBD2; J gene: TRBJ2-3; CDR3 DNA: TGCAGTGCTAGCTCCAGCGGGAGGGCCCGGCGGCGCACAGATACGCAGTATTTT; CDR3 protein: CSASSSGRARRRTDTQYF
clone size: NA; V gene: TRBV18; D gene: NA; J gene: TRBJ1-2; CDR3 DNA: TGTGCCAGCTCACTTGAGGGAACCTATGGCTACACCTTC; CDR3 protein: CASSLEGTYGYTF
clone size: many; V gene: TRBV2; D gene: NA; J gene: TRBJ2-1; CDR3 DNA: TGTGCCAGCTCAGTCGGCTCCTACAATGAGCAGTTCTTC; CDR3 protein: CASSVGSYNEQFF
clone size: many; V gene: TRBV6-5; D gene: TRBD1; J gene: TRBJ2-7; CDR3 DNA: TGTGCCAGCAGTTACTCTCAGGGGGCTGGCGAGCAGTACTTC; CDR3 protein: CASSYSQGAGEQYF
clone size: NA; V gene: TRBV5-5; D gene: NA; J gene: TRBJ1-5; CDR3 DNA: TGTGCCAGCAGCTCATACCACAATCAGCCCCAGCATTTT; CDR3 protein: CASSSYHNQPQHF
clone size: many; V gene: TRBV27; D gene: TRBD1; J gene: TRBJ2-1; CDR3 DNA: TGTGCCAGCAGTTTCGGACAGGGGGCCTACAATGAGCAGTTCTTC; CDR3 protein: CASSFGQGAYNEQFF
clone size: many; V gene: TRBV19; D gene: TRBD1; J gene: TRBJ2-5; CDR3 DNA: TGTGCCAGTAGTACCGGACAGGCACAAGAGACCCAGTACTTC; CDR3 protein: CASSTGQAQETQYF
clone size: many; V gene: TRBV6-1; D gene: TRBD2; J gene: TRBJ2-1; CDR3 DNA: TGTGCCAGCAGAGAATTGAGCGGGAGGGCCTACGAGCAGTTCTTC; CDR3 protein: CASRELSGRAYEQFF
clone size: many; V gene: TRBV10-2; D gene: NA; J gene: TRBJ1-4; CDR3 DNA: TGCGCCTCGCGCTCGGGGCAGGCAACTAATGAAAAACTGTTTTTT; CDR3 protein: CASRSGQATNEKLFF
clone size: many; V gene: TRBV5-1; D gene: NA; J gene: TRBJ1-1; CDR3 DNA: TGCGCCAGCAGCCCCCACGGGATGAACACTGAAGCTTTCTTT; CDR3 protein: CASSPHGMNTEAFF
clone size: many; V gene: TRBV7-2; D gene: TRBD2; J gene: TRBJ2-5; CDR3 DNA: TGTGCCAGCAGCGCTACTAGCGGGAGCGTTAAAGAGACCCAGTACTTC; CDR3 protein: CASSATSGSVKETQYF
clone size: few; V gene: TRBV19; D gene: NA; J gene: TRBJ2-1; CDR3 DNA: TGTGCCAGTAGTTGGCAGGGAGAAAACAATGAGCAGTTCTTC; CDR3 protein: CASSWQGENNEQFF
clone size: NA; V gene: TRBV28; D gene: TRBD1; J gene: TRBJ2-7; CDR3 DNA: TGTGCCAGCAGACTGACAGGGTTCTACGAGCAGTACTTC; CDR3 protein: CASRLTGFYEQYF
clone size: NA; V gene: TRBV5-6; D gene: NA; J gene: TRBJ1-1; CDR3 DNA: TGTGCCAGCAGCTATGACAAGGAGGCTTTCTTT; CDR3 protein: CASSYDKEAFF
clone size: NA; V gene: TRBV15; D gene: NA; J gene: TRBJ2-7; CDR3 DNA: TGTGCCACCAGCAGGGACAGAATCTACGAGCAGTACTTC; CDR3 protein: CATSRDRIYEQYF
clone size: many; V gene: TRBV5-6; D gene: NA; J gene: TRBJ2-1; CDR3 DNA: TGTGCCAGCAGCTTGAATACAGGGCTTTTCAATGAGCAGTTCTTC; CDR3 protein: CASSLNTGLFNEQFF
clone size: many; V gene: TRBV28; D gene: TRBD1; J gene: TRBJ2-7; CDR3 DNA: TGTGCCAGCAGTCTGGAGGACAGGCTTTACGAGCAGTACTTC; CDR3 protein: CASSLEDRLYEQYF
clone size: NA; V gene: TRBV20-1; D gene: NA; J gene: TRBJ1-5; CDR3 DNA: TGCAGTGCTAGAGATGCGCAGGGAGGTTGTCAGCCCCAGCATTTT; CDR3 protein: CSARDAQGGCQPQHF
clone size: many; V gene: TRBV7-2; D gene: NA; J gene: TRBJ2-1; CDR3 DNA: TGTGCCAGCAGTCTTCGAAGAAGCGATAGTGAGCAGTTCTTC; CDR3 protein: CASSLRRSDSEQFF
clone size: many; V gene: TRBV10-2; D gene: TRBD2; J gene: TRBJ2-2; CDR3 DNA: TGCGCCAGCAGTGGGGCACTAGCGGAGTCCGGGGAGCTGTTTTTT; CDR3 protein: CASSGALAESGELFF
clone size: many; V gene: TRBV4-3; D gene: NA; J gene: TRBJ2-4; CDR3 DNA: TGCGCCAGCAGCCAAGACAACAGGAGGTTCCAAAACATTCAGTACTTC; CDR3 protein: CASSQDNRRFQNIQYF
clone size: NA; V gene: TRBV19; D gene: NA; J gene: TRBJ1-3; CDR3 DNA: TGTGCCACCGTGAACAGAGACTCTGGAAACACCATATATTTT; CDR3 protein: CATVNRDSGNTIYF
clone size: many; V gene: TRBV3-1; D gene: NA; J gene: TRBJ2-1; CDR3 DNA: TGTGCCAGCAGCCAGGGACTCGTCTACAATGAGCAGTTCTTC; CDR3 protein: CASSQGLVYNEQFF
clone size: many; V gene: TRBV28; D gene: TRBD1; J gene: TRBJ2-1; CDR3 DNA: TGTGCCAGCAGCCCCCCGGGACAGGGGGCGTATGAGCAGTTCTTC; CDR3 protein: CASSPPGQGAYEQFF
clone size: NA; V gene: TRBV5-1; D gene: NA; J gene: TRBJ2-2; CDR3 DNA: TGCGCCAGCAGCGCGGACTGGTTGAATGGGGAGCTGTTTTTT; CDR3 protein: CASSADWLNGELFF
clone size: NA; V gene: TRBV5-8; D gene: NA; J gene: TRBJ2-7; CDR3 DNA: TGTGCCAGCAGCCTGAGAGCCCCCTGCGAGCAGTACTTC; CDR3 protein: CASSLRAPCEQYF
clone size: many; V gene: TRBV20-1; D gene: NA; J gene: TRBJ2-7; CDR3 DNA: TGCAGTGCAAGGAGGGGGGGGAAGGGCTACGAGCAGTACTTC; CDR3 protein: CSARRGGKGYEQYF
clone size: NA; V gene: TRBV10-3; D gene: TRBD2; J gene: TRBJ2-2; CDR3 DNA: TGTGCCATCAGAGCGGGACCGAACACCGGGGAGCTGTTTTTT; CDR3 protein: CAIRAGPNTGELFF
clone size: few; V gene: TRBV28; D gene: TRBD1; J gene: TRBJ2-2; CDR3 DNA: TGTGCCAGCTCCTGGGACAGACTGACCGGGGAGCTGTTTTTT; CDR3 protein: CASSWDRLTGELFF
clone size: few; V gene: TRBV29-1; D gene: TRBD1; J gene: TRBJ2-1; CDR3 DNA: TGCAGCGCCCTCGACAGGGTTGGGAATGAGCAGTTCTTC; CDR3 protein: CSALDRVGNEQFF